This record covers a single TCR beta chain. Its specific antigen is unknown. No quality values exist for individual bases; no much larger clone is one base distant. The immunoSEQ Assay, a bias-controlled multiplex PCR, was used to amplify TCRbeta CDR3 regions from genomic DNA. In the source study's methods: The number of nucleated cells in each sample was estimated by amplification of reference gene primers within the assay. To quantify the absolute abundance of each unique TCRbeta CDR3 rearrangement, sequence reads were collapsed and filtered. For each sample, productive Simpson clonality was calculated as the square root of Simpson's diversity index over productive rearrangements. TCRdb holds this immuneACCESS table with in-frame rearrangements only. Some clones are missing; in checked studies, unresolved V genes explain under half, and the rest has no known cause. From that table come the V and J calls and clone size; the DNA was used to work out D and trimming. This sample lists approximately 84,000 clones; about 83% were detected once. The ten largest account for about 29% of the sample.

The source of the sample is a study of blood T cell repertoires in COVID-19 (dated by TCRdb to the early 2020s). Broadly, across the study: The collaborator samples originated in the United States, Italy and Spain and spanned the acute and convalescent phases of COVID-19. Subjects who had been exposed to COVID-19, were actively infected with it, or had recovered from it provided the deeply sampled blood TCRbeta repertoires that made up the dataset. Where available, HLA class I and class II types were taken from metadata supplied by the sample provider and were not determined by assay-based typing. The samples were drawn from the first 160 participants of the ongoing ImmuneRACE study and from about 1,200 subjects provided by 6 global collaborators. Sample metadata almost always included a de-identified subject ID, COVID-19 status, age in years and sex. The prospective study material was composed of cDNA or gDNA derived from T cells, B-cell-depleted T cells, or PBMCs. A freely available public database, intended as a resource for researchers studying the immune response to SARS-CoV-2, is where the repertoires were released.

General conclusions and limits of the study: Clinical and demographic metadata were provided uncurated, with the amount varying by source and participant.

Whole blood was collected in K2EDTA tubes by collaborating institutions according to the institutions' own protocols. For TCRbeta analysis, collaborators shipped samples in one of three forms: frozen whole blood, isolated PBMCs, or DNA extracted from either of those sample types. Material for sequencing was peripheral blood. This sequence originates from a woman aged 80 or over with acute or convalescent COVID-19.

The CDR3 region has the sequence CASSRGGSYEQYF. The sequenced DNA is TGTGCCAGCAGCAGAGGAGGTTCCTACGAGCAGTACTTC. The sequence is built from TRBV5-6 and TRBJ2-7; tentative D gene TRBD2, with 5 bases matching. For CDR1 and CDR2, the germline V gene lists SGHDT and YYEEEE. V gives up 4 bases and J gives up 1 base, and the segment between their germline ends measures 9 bases. The CDR3 covers 13 residues, taking in both the cysteine and the phenylalanine. The DNA shown is the 39-base CDR3, in frame from base 1.